The TCR beta chain described here comes from a study of T cell responses to AZD1222 COVID-19 vaccine (dated by TCRdb to the early 2020s). Study-wide context: A total of about 250 trial participants underwent TCR sequencing, of whom about 200 had received two doses of AZD1222 and 26 had received two doses of the MenACWY control vaccine. Trial participants were enrolled into age subgroups of 18-55, 56-69 and 70-plus years, which contained approximately 150, 28 and 58 TCR-sequenced participants, respectively. Study-wide findings and limitations: CD4 TCRs associated with the vaccine covered the entire spike protein, and the dominant responses were in regions 160-218 and 743-854. Conclusions about previously exposed vaccinees were limited because only six AZD1222 recipients were SARS-CoV-2 seropositive at baseline. Most participants were white British and females outnumbered males, and the authors suggested that clonal diversity may have been underestimated. Reportedly, close to half of the unique spike-specific TCRs recognized epitopes lying outside the regions that are mutated in the B.1.351 and B.1.1.7 variants. In the small 56-69-year group, the increase in depth fell short of significance, most likely because of low power. A significant rise in spike-specific TCR breadth and depth was observed after two AZD1222 doses relative to day 0 and relative to MenACWY recipients. Because no day 14 peak-response samples were available, repertoires were characterized only after the peak T cell response.

The time point label of this sample denotes: about 28 days (+/-7) after the second vaccine dose. AZD1222 recipients whose second dose came at about 4 weeks and those whose second dose came at about 12 weeks were combined into one group, since spike-specific TCR depth and breadth did not differ between the two schedules. Vaccinee samples came from UK trials COV001 and COV002, including a single-blind randomized controlled phase 2/3 trial of AZD1222 (ChAdOx1 nCoV-19) in healthy adults. Trial participant PBMC samples were collected at day 0 and day 28 after the second dose for TCRbeta chain sequencing. The CDR3 regions of human TCRbeta chains were subjected to immunosequencing. On the study's bioinformatics: Repertoire TCRs were checked for matches against a reference library of SARS-CoV-2-specific TCRs that had been generated using the MIRA antigen-specificity platform. Breadth meant the fraction of unique TCRs that were SARS-CoV-2-associated, whereas depth meant the fraction of total T cells that were SARS-CoV-2-associated. Using the MIRA data, each spike-specific TCR was mapped to the spike region that the TCR reacts to and placed in a CD4 or CD8 class. Log10-transformed breadth and depth values were compared by one-way ANOVA with Sidak's multiple comparisons tests. In its TCRdb copy, this immuneACCESS table keeps in-frame sequences only and misses some clones. Where compared with another copy, unresolved V genes explain less than half of these, and the others have no known cause. D and trimming were read from the DNA, whereas the V and J calls and clone size are those reported in that table. The sample table holds around 140,000 clones, of which roughly nine tenths were seen once. The top ten hold about 10% of the sample.

Cut back by 0 bases and 8 bases, the V and J ends lie 16 bases apart. The cysteine opens and the phenylalanine closes a CDR3 of 15 amino acids. The CDR3 DNA has 45 bases and is translated from base 1. CDR1 and CDR2 (LGHDT, YNNKEL) derive from the germline V gene (reference sequence). Comment on this clone: It has no known antigen specificity. Base quality data are lacking; no much larger clone is found one base away.

Sequenced here: peripheral blood, sampled 28 days after the second AZD1222 dose. The sequence was obtained from an adult who received the AZD1222 COVID-19 vaccine. This chain is built from TRBV3-1 (or the pseudogene TRBV3-2) and TRBJ1-2; the D gene is perhaps TRBD1, on 6 matching bases. The nucleotides are TGTGCCAGCAGCCAAGATCAGGCCAGGGGAAAGGGCTACACCTTC. Translated, this gives CASSQDQARGKGYTF.